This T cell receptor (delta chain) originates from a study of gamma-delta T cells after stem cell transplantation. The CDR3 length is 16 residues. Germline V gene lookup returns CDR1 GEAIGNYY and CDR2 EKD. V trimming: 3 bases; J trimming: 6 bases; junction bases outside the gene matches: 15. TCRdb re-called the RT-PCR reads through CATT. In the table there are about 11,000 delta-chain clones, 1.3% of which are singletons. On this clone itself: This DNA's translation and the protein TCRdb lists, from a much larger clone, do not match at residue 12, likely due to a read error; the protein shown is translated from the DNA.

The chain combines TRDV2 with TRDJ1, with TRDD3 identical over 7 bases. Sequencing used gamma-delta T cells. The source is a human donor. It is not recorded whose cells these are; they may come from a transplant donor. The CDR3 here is CACDSILGLGANKLIF. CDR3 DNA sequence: TGTGCCTGTGACTCAATACTGGGGCTTGGAGCCAATAAACTCATCTTT.